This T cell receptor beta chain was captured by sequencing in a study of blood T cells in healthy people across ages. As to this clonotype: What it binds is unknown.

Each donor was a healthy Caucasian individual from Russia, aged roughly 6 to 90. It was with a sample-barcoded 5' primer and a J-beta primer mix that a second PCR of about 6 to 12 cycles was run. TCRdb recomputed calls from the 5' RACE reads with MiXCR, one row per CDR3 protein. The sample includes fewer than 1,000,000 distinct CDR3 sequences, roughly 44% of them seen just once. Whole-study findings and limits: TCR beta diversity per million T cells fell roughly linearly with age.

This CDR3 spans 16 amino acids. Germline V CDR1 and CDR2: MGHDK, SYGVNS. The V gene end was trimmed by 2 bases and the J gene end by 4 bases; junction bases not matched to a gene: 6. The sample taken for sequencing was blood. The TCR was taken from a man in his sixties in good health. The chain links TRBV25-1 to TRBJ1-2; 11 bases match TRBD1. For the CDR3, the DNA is TGTGCCAGCAGTGAAGTAGGACAGGGGGCAGTCTATGGCTACACCTTC. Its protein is CASSEVGQGAVYGYTF.